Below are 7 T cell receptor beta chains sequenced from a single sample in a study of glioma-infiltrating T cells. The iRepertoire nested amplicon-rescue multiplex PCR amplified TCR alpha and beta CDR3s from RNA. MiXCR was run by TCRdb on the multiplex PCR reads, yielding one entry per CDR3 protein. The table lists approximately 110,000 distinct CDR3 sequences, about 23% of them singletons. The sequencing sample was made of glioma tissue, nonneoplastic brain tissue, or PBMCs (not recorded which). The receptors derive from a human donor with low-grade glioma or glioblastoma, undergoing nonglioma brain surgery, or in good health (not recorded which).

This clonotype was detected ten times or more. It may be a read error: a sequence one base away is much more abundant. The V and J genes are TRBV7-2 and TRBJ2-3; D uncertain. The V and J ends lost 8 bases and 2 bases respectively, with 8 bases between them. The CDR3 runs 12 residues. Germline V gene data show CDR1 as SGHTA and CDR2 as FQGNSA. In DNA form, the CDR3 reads TGTGCCAGCCGCCCGACCACAGATACGCAGTATTTT. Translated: CASRPTTDTQYF.

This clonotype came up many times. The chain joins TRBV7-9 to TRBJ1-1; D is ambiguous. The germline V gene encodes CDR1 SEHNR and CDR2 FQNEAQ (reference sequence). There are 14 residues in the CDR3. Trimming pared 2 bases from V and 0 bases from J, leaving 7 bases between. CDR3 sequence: CASSLFSMNTEAFF. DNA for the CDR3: TGTGCCAGCAGCTTATTTTCAATGAACACTGAAGCTTTCTTT.

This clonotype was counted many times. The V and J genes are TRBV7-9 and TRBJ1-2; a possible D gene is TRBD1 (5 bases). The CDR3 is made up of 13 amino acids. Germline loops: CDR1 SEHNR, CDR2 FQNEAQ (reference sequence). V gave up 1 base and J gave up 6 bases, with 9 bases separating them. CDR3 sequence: CASSLVGVHGYTF. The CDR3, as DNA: TGTGCCAGCAGCTTAGTGGGGGTCCATGGCTACACCTTC.

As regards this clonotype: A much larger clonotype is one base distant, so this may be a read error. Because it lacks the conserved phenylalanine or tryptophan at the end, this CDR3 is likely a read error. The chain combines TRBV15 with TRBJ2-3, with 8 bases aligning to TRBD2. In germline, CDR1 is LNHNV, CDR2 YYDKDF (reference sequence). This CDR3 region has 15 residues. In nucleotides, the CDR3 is TGTGCCACCAGCAGAGACAGCGGGAGCACTGATACGCAGTATCTT. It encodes CATSRDSGSTDTQYL.

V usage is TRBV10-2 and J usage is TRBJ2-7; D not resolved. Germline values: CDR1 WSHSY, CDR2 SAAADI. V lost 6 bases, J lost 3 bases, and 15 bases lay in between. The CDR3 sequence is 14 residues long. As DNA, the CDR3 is TGCGCCAGCAGAGGACGGTACCACCTCTACGAGCAGTACTTC. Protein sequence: CASRGRYHLYEQYF.

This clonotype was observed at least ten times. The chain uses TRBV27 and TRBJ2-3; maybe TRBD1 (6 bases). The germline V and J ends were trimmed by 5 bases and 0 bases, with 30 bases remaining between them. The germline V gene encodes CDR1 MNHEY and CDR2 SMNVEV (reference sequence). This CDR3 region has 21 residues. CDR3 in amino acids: CASSPKGGSVVFRDSTDTQYF. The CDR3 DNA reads TGTGCCAGCAGTCCAAAAGGGGGTAGCGTCGTGTTTCGCGATAGCACAGATACGCAGTATTTT.

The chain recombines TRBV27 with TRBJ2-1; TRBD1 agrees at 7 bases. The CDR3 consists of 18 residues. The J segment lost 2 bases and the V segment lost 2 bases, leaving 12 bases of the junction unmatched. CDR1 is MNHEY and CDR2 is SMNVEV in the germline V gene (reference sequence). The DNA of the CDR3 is TGTGCCAGCAGTTTAGGTCTGCCGGACAGGAGCCCCTACAATGAGCAGTTCTTC. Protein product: CASSLGLPDRSPYNEQFF.